One and the same sample provided the 14 T cell receptor beta chains below, sequenced in a study of Graves' ophthalmopathy and Graves' hyperthyroidism (dated by TCRdb to between 2018 and 2020). TCRdb shows the sequencer as Illumina HiSeq 2000. TCR beta CDR3 regions were amplified from RNA transcripts for repertoire sequencing. HTBI primers and the Qiagen OneStep RT-PCR kit were used in a first-round RT-PCR, which was followed by a second-round multiplex PCR, size selection and purification. Using fastp at Q25 and MiXCR, TCRdb reprocessed the public reads and kept productive beta chains. Each CDR3 protein gets just one entry, which takes the most common genes and DNA from the rows behind it. This sample comprises approximately 330,000 distinct CDR3 sequences, about 17% of them detected only once. The ten largest clones add up to 10% to 15% of the sample. The sequenced material came from peripheral blood. Receptors originate from an adult man with Graves' ophthalmopathy.

This clonotype was picked up a small number of times. The rearrangement uses TRBV29-1 and TRBJ2-2, with 8 nucleotides matching TRBD2. Germline loops: CDR1 SQVTM, CDR2 ANQGSEA. This CDR3 spans 16 amino acids. Unmatched junction bases numbered 9, after V lost 5 bases and J lost 1 base. In DNA, the CDR3 is TGCAGCGTTCGATATAGCGGGGCTTTGAACACCGGGGAGCTGTTTTTT. This codes for CSVRYSGALNTGELFF.

This clonotype showed up many times. The chain uses TRBV28 and TRBJ2-7; 7 nucleotides match TRBD1. This CDR3 has 13 amino acids. Germline CDR1 is MDHEN and CDR2 is SYDVKM. The junction had 2 bases not matched to a gene; V was cut back by 2 bases and J by 4 bases. The CDR3: CASSLQGVYEQYF. CDR3 nucleotides: TGTGCCAGCAGTTTACAGGGGGTGTACGAGCAGTACTTC.

The genes are TRBV5-1 and TRBJ2-7; possibly TRBD2 for D (6 bases). Between the trimmed V and J ends, which lost 5 bases and 2 bases, there was a span of 14 bases. CDR1 SGHRS and CDR2 YFSETQ come from the germline V gene. The CDR3 is made up of 14 amino acids. The CDR3 loop is CASRQRGGTYEQYF. The CDR3 DNA sequence: TGCGCCAGCAGGCAAAGGGGAGGCACCTACGAGCAGTACTTC.

This clonotype was counted ten times or more. The rearrangement uses TRBV24-1 and TRBJ1-5, with a weak D call TRBD1 (5 bases). Germline CDR1 is KGHDR and CDR2 is SFDVKD. The CDR3 runs to 12 residues. Trimming removed 9 bases at V and 5 bases at J, with 10 bases between. CDR3 nucleotide sequence: TGTGCCACCCGGGACGGTGATCAGCCCCAGCATTTT. This translates into CATRDGDQPQHF.

This clonotype has more than one count but fewer than ten. The chain uses TRBV15 and TRBJ2-5; D possibly matches TRBD1 or TRBD2 (6 bases each). Looked up from germline, CDR1 is LNHNV and CDR2 is YYDKDF (reference sequence). Trimming stripped 0 bases from V and 3 bases from J, with 11 bases between. The CDR3 is made up of 15 amino acids. CDR3: CATSRDGGRKETQYF. The CDR3 nucleotides are TGTGCCACCAGCAGAGATGGGGGGCGAAAAGAGACCCAGTACTTC.

This clonotype has a count of ten or more. The rearrangement joins TRBV7-3 to TRBJ2-5; 7 bases map to TRBD2. The CDR3 sequence is 16 residues long. The V gene's germline CDR1 is SGHTA and CDR2 FQGTGA. The trim removed 2 bases at V and 2 bases at J, leaving 8 bases unmatched. The CDR3 protein is CASSLSGLAGQETQYF. The DNA of the CDR3 is TGTGCCAGCAGCTTATCAGGGTTAGCGGGTCAAGAGACCCAGTACTTC.

This sequence joins TRBV5-6 and TRBJ1-2; no firm D call. The CDR3 is 14 residues long. The V end was cut by 6 bases, the J end by 2 bases, with 14 bases between. Germline V gene data show CDR1 as SGHDT and CDR2 as YYEEEE. The DNA of the CDR3 is TGTGCCAGCACCTCCATCGGCGGGAACTATGGCTACACCTTC. Residues: CASTSIGGNYGYTF.

This clonotype showed up many times. The chain couples TRBV11-2 to TRBJ2-7; 7 nucleotides align to TRBD2. This CDR3 region has 15 residues. The germline V gene encodes CDR1 SGHAT and CDR2 FQNNGV. The J segment lost 5 bases and the V segment lost 5 bases, leaving 12 bases of the junction unmatched. DNA for the CDR3: TGTGCCAGCAGCCCCTATGGGGGAGGGGCCCACGAGCAGTACTTC. Protein: CASSPYGGGAHEQYF.

This clonotype was counted ten times or more. The rearrangement links TRBV30 to TRBJ1-2, with D unclear. CDR3 length: 11 residues. In germline, CDR1 is GTSNPN, CDR2 SVGIG (reference sequence). V lost 2 bases and J 6 bases, leaving 7 bases between the germline ends. In nucleotides, the CDR3 is TGTGCCTGGAGTATACAGCATGGCTACACCTTC. Amino acid sequence: CAWSIQHGYTF.

The chain couples TRBV15 to TRBJ2-5; 13 bases line up with TRBD2. Germline-derived CDR1 and CDR2 are LNHNV and YYDKDF (reference sequence). The CDR3 is made up of 15 amino acids. J lost 5 bases, V lost 6 bases, and 6 bases had no gene match. The CDR3 here is CATRLAGGPGETQYF. The CDR3, as DNA: TGTGCCACCAGACTAGCGGGAGGGCCGGGGGAGACCCAGTACTTC.

This clonotype was found many times. The rearrangement links TRBV15 to TRBJ2-7, with TRBD2 identical over 9 bases. CDR1 and CDR2 (germline): LNHNV, YYDKDF (reference sequence). The CDR3 extends over 16 amino acids. The junction had 7 bases not matched to a gene; V was cut back by 1 base and J by 3 bases. The CDR3 loop is CATSRVSGRTRYEQYF. The CDR3, as DNA: TGTGCCACCAGCAGAGTAAGCGGGAGGACACGCTACGAGCAGTACTTC. Filled out from reference TRBV15 and TRBJ2-7, the complete variable domain reads DAMVIQNPRYQVTQFGKPVTLSCSQTLNHNVMYWYQQKSSQAPKLLFHYYDKDFNNEADTPDNFQSRRPNTSFCFLDIRSPGLGDTAMYLCATSRVSGRTRYEQYFGPGTRLTVT.

This clonotype was counted ten times or more. The rearrangement joins TRBV5-6 to TRBJ1-6; D remains ambiguous. V was clipped by 6 bases and J by 0 bases, with 10 bases between them. This CDR3 contains 15 residues. Germline CDR1 is SGHDT and CDR2 is YYEEEE. CDR3 nucleotides: TGTGCCAGCACACGACAAAGCTCCTATAATTCACCCCTCCACTTT. Its translation is CASTRQSSYNSPLHF.

This clonotype was seen ten or more times. J is TRBJ2-5 and V is TRBV5-1, with TRBD1 as a possible D gene (6 bases). Germline V gives CDR1 SGHRS, CDR2 YFSETQ. The CDR3 is made up of 15 amino acids. The germline V and J ends were trimmed by 3 bases and 1 base, with 13 bases remaining between them. In DNA, the CDR3 is TGCGCCAGCAGCTCAGGGGCGTCCCTCCAAGAGACCCAGTACTTC. It encodes CASSSGASLQETQYF.

This clonotype was counted many times. The J gene is TRBJ1-2, the V gene TRBV12-3 or TRBV12-4, with D unclear. V dropped 6 bases and J dropped 1 base, with 15 bases sitting between them. The CDR3 spans 15 residues. The CDR3 sequence is CASSPRRTDNYGYTF. CDR3 DNA sequence: TGTGCCAGCAGCCCCAGAAGGACTGATAACTATGGCTACACCTTC.